Included here is one T cell receptor beta chain sequence, with context. Its cognate antigen has yet to be identified. No qualities accompany the bases; no much larger clone lies one base away. The data were taken from a study of T cell responses to AZD1222 COVID-19 vaccine (dated by TCRdb to the early 2020s). For context, the study as a whole: Because spike-specific TCR depth and breadth did not differ between the two schedules, AZD1222 recipients who got a second dose at roughly 4 weeks were pooled with those who got a second dose at roughly 12 weeks. A total of around 240 trial participants underwent TCR sequencing, of whom some 210 received two doses of AZD1222 and 26 received two doses of the MenACWY control vaccine. Trial participants were enrolled into age subgroups of 18-55, 56-69 and 70-plus years, which contained approximately 150, 28 and 58 TCR-sequenced participants, respectively. The paper as a whole reports these results and caveats: Because no day 14 peak-response samples were available, repertoires were characterized only after the peak T cell response. The whole spike protein was spanned by vaccine-associated CD4 TCRs, and dominant responses were seen in regions 160-218 and 743-854. Conclusions about previously exposed vaccinees are limited because only a handful of AZD1222 recipients were SARS-CoV-2 seropositive at baseline. Epitopes outside the regions mutated in the B.1.351 and B.1.1.7 variants were reportedly recognized by nearly half of the unique spike-specific TCRs. Participants were mostly white British, with more females than males. The authors suggested clonal diversity may have been underestimated. After two AZD1222 doses, both the breadth and the depth of spike-specific TCRs were significantly higher than at day 0 and than in MenACWY recipients. In the small 56-69-year group, the increase in depth fell short of significance, most likely because of low power.

The CDR3 regions of human TCRbeta chains were analyzed by immunosequencing. Concerning the study's data processing: Repertoire TCRs were matched against a reference library of SARS-CoV-2-specific TCRs generated with the MIRA antigen-specificity platform. Breadth was defined as the fraction of unique TCRs that were SARS-CoV-2-associated, and depth was defined as the fraction of total T cells that were SARS-CoV-2-associated. Each spike-specific TCR was assigned to its reactive spike region and to a CD4 or CD8 class using the MIRA data. Log10-transformed breadth and depth values were compared by one-way ANOVA with Sidak's multiple comparisons tests. TCRdb provides this immuneACCESS table in a form limited to in-frame rearrangements. Some clones are lacking; in checked studies, under half of them reflect an unresolved V gene, and why the rest are absent is not known. That table supplies the V and J calls and clone size; D and trimming were determined from the DNA. Within this sample are 100,000 to 140,000 clones, with 70% to 90% of them counted one time only. Of the sample, approximately 7% falls within the top ten clones.

The intended sense of this specimen's time point label: baseline before first vaccination. The vaccinee samples were drawn from two UK trials, COV001 and COV002, one of which was a single-blind randomized controlled phase 2/3 trial testing AZD1222 (ChAdOx1 nCoV-19) in healthy adults. Trial participant PBMC samples were collected at day 0 and day 28 after the second dose for TCRbeta chain sequencing. From the cysteine through the phenylalanine, the CDR3 covers 15 amino acids. Only CDR3 DNA remains: 45 bases, in frame from the first base. Based on the germline V gene, the CDR1 and CDR2 sequences are SGHAT and FQNNGV. A distance of 18 bases separates the germline ends of V and J, which lose 5 bases and 10 bases respectively.

The chain employs TRBV11-2 and TRBJ1-6; TRBD1 is perhaps the D gene, given 5 matching bases. The material was peripheral blood, obtained on day 0 of AZD1222 vaccination. The clonotype was recovered from an adult in good health. The encoded CDR3 is CASSAVPGRGSPLHF. The nucleotides read TGTGCCAGCAGCGCTGTCCCGGGACGGGGATCACCCCTCCACTTT.